This passage covers 30 T cell receptor beta chains from one sample sequenced in a study of shared clonotypes between healthy human individuals. The repertoire was sequenced with immunoSEQ multiplex PCR; TCRdb's copy has only in-frame clones and lacks some. This sample carries about 730,000 clones, approximately 72% of them seen once, and the ten largest clones take less than 2%. Sequenced material: memory CD4+ T cells sorted from blood. As to subset: CD45RA-negative fraction. These receptors came from a woman aged 25 to 39 in good health.

This chain joins TRBV5-1 and TRBJ1-2; 7 bases align to TRBD1. CDR3 length: 15 amino acids. Trimming cost V 7 bases and J 4 bases; bases outside gene matches: 13. Germline assignment: CDR1 SGHRS and CDR2 YFSETQ. CDR3 region: CASRPRDRLSYGYTF. The CDR3 DNA is TGCGCCAGCCGACCGCGGGACAGACTCAGCTATGGCTACACCTTC.

This clone was recorded a few times. This rearrangement joins TRBV14 to TRBJ1-2; D gene ambiguous. The CDR3 is 12 amino acids. CDR1 is SGHDN, CDR2 FVKESK, per germline. The germline V and J ends were trimmed by 6 bases and 2 bases, with 7 bases remaining between them. As DNA, the CDR3 is TGTGCCAGCAGTACCAGAAACTATGGCTACACCTTC. It specifies CASSTRNYGYTF.

As concerns this clone: In the same sample, other DNA sequences code for this CDR3. The chain couples TRBV27 to TRBJ2-7, with TRBD1 matching over 8 bases. V dropped 2 bases and J dropped 2; count of bases not matched to a gene: 2. The germline gives CDR1 MNHEY, CDR2 SMNVEV (reference sequence). The CDR3 is 14 amino acids. The CDR3 is CASSLRTGTYEQYF. In nucleotides, the CDR3 is TGTGCCAGCAGTTTACGGACAGGGACCTACGAGCAGTACTTC.

The chain links TRBV6-1 to TRBJ1-2, with D perhaps matching TRBD1 (5 bases). The CDR3 runs 14 residues. The germline CDR1 and CDR2 sequences are MNHNS and SASEGT. V dropped 4 bases and J dropped 4 bases, with 13 bases sitting between them. The CDR3 loop is CASSGGFGTYGYTF. DNA of the CDR3: TGTGCCAGCAGTGGAGGATTCGGGACCTATGGCTACACCTTC.

This clone occurred many times. V usage is TRBV2 and J usage is TRBJ1-2, with D possibly matching TRBD1 (6 bases). The CDR3 covers 16 residues. Trimming left V 5 bases short and J 4 bases short, with 20 bases between. CDR1 SNHLY and CDR2 FYNNEI come from the germline V gene. CDR3 nucleotides: TGTGCCAGCAGTCCCAGACAGGCGGTCCCTTCCTATGGCTACACCTTC. Protein sequence: CASSPRQAVPSYGYTF.

The rearrangement uses TRBV23-1 and TRBJ1-1; perhaps TRBD1 as D (6 bases). TRBV23-1 carries the ORF label, with uncertain function. The V end lost 0 bases, the J end lost 1 base, and 9 bases lay between the germline ends. The length of the CDR3 is 15 residues. The CDR3 loop is CASSQSGHKNTEAFF. The CDR3 DNA follows: TGCGCCAGCAGTCAATCGGGACACAAGAACACTGAAGCTTTCTTT.

The genes are TRBV28 and TRBJ2-7; 10 positions agree with TRBD1. This CDR3 is 16 amino acids long. The germline CDR1 and CDR2 sequences are MDHEN and SYDVKM. V gave up 5 bases and J gave up 0 bases; unmatched junction bases: 7. The CDR3: CASSGTGAVSSYEQYF. CDR3 coding DNA: TGTGCCAGCAGTGGGACAGGGGCCGTATCCTCCTACGAGCAGTACTTC.

This chain links TRBV30 with TRBJ2-7, with D unclear. CDR3 length: 14 amino acids. Germline assignment: CDR1 GTSNPN and CDR2 SVGIG (reference sequence). The ends were cut back, 0 bases at V and 2 bases at J, with 11 bases in the middle. This chain's CDR3 is CAWSVSRRAYEQYF. The CDR3 DNA sequence: TGTGCCTGGAGTGTAAGCCGTAGGGCCTACGAGCAGTACTTC.

The V call is TRBV19, the J call TRBJ2-6; D ambiguous. Germline assignment: CDR1 LNHDA and CDR2 SQIVND (reference sequence). With 11 bases removed from V and 3 bases from J, the gap between germline ends came to 11 bases. This CDR3 contains 13 residues. CDR3 loop: CAARDHGANVLTF. In DNA, the CDR3 is TGTGCCGCCAGAGATCATGGGGCCAACGTCCTGACTTTC.

This rearrangement joins TRBV6-1 to TRBJ2-7, with 8 bases fitting TRBD2. Germline CDR1 and CDR2: MNHNS and SASEGT. Unmatched junction bases numbered 9, after V lost 8 bases and J lost 6 bases. This CDR3 contains 13 residues. The CDR3 protein is CASSGGPGFEQYF. In nucleotides, the CDR3 is TGTGCCAGCTCGGGAGGGCCAGGGTTCGAGCAGTACTTC.

J is TRBJ2-7 and V is TRBV30; TRBD1 is a possible D gene (5 bases). Germline V gene data show CDR1 as GTSNPN and CDR2 as SVGIG (reference sequence). V was cut by 2 bases and J by 12 bases, with 14 bases left in between. The CDR3 has 11 amino acids. The CDR3 DNA sequence: TGTGCCTGGAGTCCCATGGCAGGGCCGTACTTC. Protein product: CAWSPMAGPYF.

The genes are TRBV4-1 and TRBJ1-5; the D gene is possibly TRBD1 (6 bases). The germline CDR1 and CDR2 sequences are MGHRA and YSYEKL. This CDR3 contains 14 residues. V lost 3 bases and J 1 base, leaving 7 bases between the germline ends. The chain's CDR3 is CASSHGQSNQPQHF. CDR3 nucleotides: TGCGCCAGCAGCCATGGACAGAGCAATCAGCCCCAGCATTTT.

The chain couples TRBV7-9 to TRBJ1-3; D is unclear. V was cut by 1 base and J by 1 base, with 14 bases left in between. The length of the CDR3 is 17 residues. Germline assignment: CDR1 SEHNR and CDR2 FQNEAQ (reference sequence). The CDR3 sequence: CASSLVPIELSGNTIYF. In nucleotides, the CDR3 is TGTGCCAGCAGCTTAGTCCCAATAGAACTTTCTGGAAACACCATATATTTT. Together with reference TRBV7-9 and TRBJ1-3, the CDR3 gives the full variable domain: DTGVSQNPRHKITKRGQNVTFRCDPISEHNRLYWYRQTLGQGPEFLTYFQNEAQLEKSRLLSDRFSAERPKGSFSTLEIQRTEQGDSAMYLCASSLVPIELSGNTIYFGEGSWLTVV.

A note on this clone: Other DNA sequences within the sample encode an identical CDR3. The chain has TRBV6-6 and TRBJ1-5; 9 bases are a match to TRBD1. Germline CDR1 reads MNHNY; CDR2 reads SVGAGI (reference sequence). Germline trimming cut 4 bases from V and 2 bases from J; bases unmatched to any gene: 6. CDR3 size: 16 residues. The CDR3 region has the DNA TGTGCCAGCAGTTCCACCACAGGGGGCGGCAATCAGCCCCAGCATTTT. It is translated as CASSSTTGGGNQPQHF.

The V and J genes are TRBV5-6 and TRBJ2-1; weak D call: TRBD1 (6 bases). V was pared by 4 bases and J by 1 base, with 6 bases between. The CDR3 runs 13 residues. Germline assignment: CDR1 SGHDT and CDR2 YYEEEE. In DNA, the CDR3 is TGTGCCAGCAGCGGACAGTCCTACAATGAGCAGTTCTTC. This sequence encodes CASSGQSYNEQFF.

As to this clone: Other DNA sequences from this sample encode an identical CDR3 as well. V is TRBV18 and J is TRBJ1-2; 9 bases fit TRBD1. The CDR3 consists of 14 residues. V was clipped by 3 bases and J by 4 bases; unmatched bases: 3. Germline-derived CDR1 and CDR2 are KGHSH and LQKENI. Here the CDR3 reads CASSPTGGGYGYTF. CDR3 DNA sequence: TGTGCCAGCTCACCTACAGGGGGCGGCTATGGCTACACCTTC.

The chain has TRBV19 and TRBJ1-1; D gene unclear. From germline, CDR1 is LNHDA and CDR2 SQIVND (reference sequence). V lost 9 bases, J lost 4 bases, and 24 bases lay in between. This CDR3 is 16 amino acids long. CDR3 residues: CASRQSAGAILTEAFF. Here the CDR3 DNA reads TGTGCCAGCCGACAAAGCGCGGGAGCCATACTCACTGAAGCTTTCTTT.

V and J are TRBV27 and TRBJ2-1, with TRBD1 as a possible D gene (6 bases). Looked up from germline, CDR1 is MNHEY and CDR2 is SMNVEV (reference sequence). Trimming removed 5 bases from V and 4 bases from J, with 9 bases in between. CDR3 length: 13 amino acids. In DNA form, the CDR3 reads TGTGCCAGCAGTCAACAGGGATACAATGAGCAGTTCTTC. Residues: CASSQQGYNEQFF.

The chain is built from TRBV5-1 and TRBJ2-3, with 7 bases matching TRBD2. V was pared by 4 bases and J by 2 bases, with 4 bases of the junction left unmatched. The CDR3 totals 14 residues. Germline V gene sequence: CDR1 SGHRS, CDR2 YFSETQ. CDR3 sequence (DNA): TGCGCCAGCAGCAGTCTAGCGGTCACAGATACGCAGTATTTT. This codes for CASSSLAVTDTQYF.

This clone was seen a handful of times. V is TRBV6-5 and J is TRBJ2-7; 7 nucleotides align to TRBD1. V dropped 5 bases and J dropped 3; count of bases not matched to a gene: 4. Germline loops: CDR1 MNHEY, CDR2 SVGAGI. The CDR3 totals 13 residues. This CDR3 reads CASSRGGGYEQYF. In DNA, the CDR3 is TGTGCCAGCAGTCGAGGGGGCGGCTACGAGCAGTACTTC.

The CDR3 spells CASSEAQGYFQETQYF. In nucleotides, the CDR3 is TGTGCCAGCAGTGAAGCGCAGGGGTATTTTCAAGAGACCCAGTACTTC. The V gene is TRBV6-1, the J gene TRBJ2-5; perhaps TRBD1 as D (6 bases). V gave up 0 bases and J gave up 2 bases, with 13 bases separating them. This CDR3 region has 16 residues. Germline-derived CDR1 and CDR2 are MNHNS and SASEGT.

DNA of the CDR3: TGTGCCAGCAGCAAAGTGAGCGGACAGGCCATTCCGAAGGCACCCAGGCCCCAGTACTTC. Residues: CASSKVSGQAIPKAPRPQYF. This chain joins TRBV21-1 and TRBJ2-5; the table calls TRBD1, which could not be checked here. TRBV21-1 is deemed a pseudogene. There are 20 residues in the CDR3.

This clone was observed at least ten times. This sample also contains other DNA sequences that code for the same CDR3. The gene calls are TRBV6-6 and TRBJ2-7; tentative D call: TRBD2 (6 bases). V lost 4 bases and J lost 4, with 11 bases in between. This CDR3 is built from 13 residues. Germline CDR1 reads MNHNY; CDR2 reads SVGAGI (reference sequence). Here the CDR3 reads CASSSGTGYEQYF. CDR3 sequence (DNA): TGTGCCAGCAGTTCAGGGACTGGGTACGAGCAGTACTTC.

The V gene is TRBV5-4, the J gene TRBJ1-5, with a weak D call TRBD1 (5 bases). There are 13 residues in the CDR3. The germline CDR1 and CDR2 sequences are SGHNT and YYREEE (reference sequence). The germline V and J ends were trimmed by 4 bases and 10 bases, with 15 bases remaining between them. The CDR3 loop reads CASSPDWRGPQHF. In nucleotides, the CDR3 is TGTGCCAGCAGCCCGGACTGGAGGGGTCCCCAGCATTTT.

This clone has only one observation. The J gene is TRBJ1-1, the V gene TRBV10-3; no firm D call. Germline V gives CDR1 ENHRY, CDR2 SYGVKD. CDR3 length: 15 amino acids. The ends were cut back, 8 bases at V and 2 bases at J, with 18 bases in the middle. This CDR3 reads CAILRIYTDNTEAFF. For the CDR3, the DNA is TGTGCCATCCTCAGAATATACACAGATAACACTGAAGCTTTCTTT.

V gene TRBV28 combines with J gene TRBJ2-2; TRBD2 matches 9 bases. J gave up 6 bases and V 4 bases, and 9 bases lay outside the gene matches. This CDR3 is built from 16 residues. Germline CDR1 and CDR2: MDHEN and SYDVKM. CDR3 protein: CASSSRLAGEAGELFF. CDR3 sequence (DNA): TGTGCCAGCAGTTCCAGGTTAGCGGGAGAGGCCGGGGAGCTGTTTTTT.

Here the CDR3 DNA reads TGTGCCAGCAGCGCTCATAGCGGGGGGCCAGATACGCAGTATTTT. Amino acid sequence: CASSAHSGGPDTQYF. The chain uses TRBV9 and TRBJ2-3; TRBD2 aligns across 10 bases. The CDR3 totals 15 residues. CDR1 and CDR2 from the germline V gene are SGDLS and YYNGEE. V gave up 3 bases and J gave up 4 bases; unmatched junction bases: 5.

The rearrangement uses TRBV10-3 and TRBJ2-7, with 9 bases fitting TRBD1. The CDR3 runs 18 residues. V trimming: 5 bases; J trimming: 3 bases; junction bases outside the gene matches: 17. Looked up from germline, CDR1 is ENHRY and CDR2 is SYGVKD. Written as DNA, the CDR3 is TGTGCCATCAGTTACGCGGCCGGGACAGGGAAAAAAAACTACGAGCAGTACTTC. Translated: CAISYAAGTGKKNYEQYF.

This rearrangement joins TRBV19 to TRBJ2-3; D is ambiguous. V lost 7 bases, J lost 7 bases, and 18 bases lay in between. CDR3 size: 14 residues. Germline V gene lookup returns CDR1 LNHDA and CDR2 SQIVND (reference sequence). CDR3 amino acids: CASTADPSVNTQYF. CDR3 bases: TGTGCCAGTACCGCGGACCCGTCCGTGAATACGCAGTATTTT.

The chain joins TRBV28 to TRBJ1-5; D is unresolved. Trimming stripped 8 bases from V and 2 bases from J, with 10 bases between. The CDR3 runs to 13 residues. Germline assignment: CDR1 MDHEN and CDR2 SYDVKM. DNA of the CDR3: TGTGCCAGCCGTGGGCTAGGCAATCAGCCCCAGCATTTT. It is translated as CASRGLGNQPQHF.